Following are 23 T cell receptor beta chains from one sample sequenced in a study of beta chain features in type 1 diabetes (dated by TCRdb to 2017 to 2018). Libraries were constructed by the immunoSEQ multiplex PCR assay. The High Capacity cDNA Reverse Transcription Kit was used to reverse transcribe all of the isolated RNA, meaning that expressed TCRB transcripts were what got sequenced. Held by TCRdb, this immuneACCESS table contains in-frame sequences only and omits some clones. Under half of the omission traces to an unresolved V gene where checked; the cause of the rest is unknown. This sample has hundreds of thousands of clones in its table, and around 15% of those were observed once. The ten largest clones capture 0.07% to 0.095% of the sample. Sequenced material: naive CD4+ T cells from blood. The cell subset or site label on this specimen signifies: true naive CD4+ T cells. These receptors all come from a man between 18 and 35 years old in good health.

This clone was counted only a few times. The chain employs TRBV4-2 and TRBJ2-5; 10 nucleotides match TRBD1. V was pared by 3 bases and J by 5 bases, with 3 bases of the junction left unmatched. CDR1 LGHNA and CDR2 YNFKEQ come from the germline V gene. The CDR3 sequence is 14 residues long. The CDR3 reads CASSQGQGLETQYF. CDR3 coding DNA: TGTGCCAGCAGCCAGGGACAGGGGTTGGAGACCCAGTACTTC.

This chain uses TRBV5-6 with TRBJ1-2, with no clear D. Trimming cost V 0 bases and J 5 bases, with 11 bases left between them. The CDR3 runs to 14 residues. CDR1 and CDR2 (germline): SGHDT, YYEEEE. The CDR3 DNA follows: TGTGCCAGCAGCTTGGGGCATTCCCCGTATGGCTACACCTTC. Translation gives CASSLGHSPYGYTF. Using reference TRBV5-6 and TRBJ1-2 for the parts outside the CDR3, the full variable domain is DAGVTQSPTHLIKTRGQQVTLRCSPKSGHDTVSWYQQALGQGPQFIFQYYEEEERQRGNFPDRFSGHQFPNYSSELNVNALLLGDSALYLCASSLGHSPYGYTFGSGTRLTVV.

The chain carries TRBV30 and TRBJ1-3; D is unclear. V lost 0 bases and J lost 0, with 6 bases in between. Germline V gene sequence: CDR1 GTSNPN, CDR2 SVGIG (reference sequence). The CDR3 loop spans 14 amino acids. The CDR3 DNA reads TGTGCCTGGAGTGTGAATTTCTCTGGAAACACCATATATTTT. Translated: CAWSVNFSGNTIYF.

V gene TRBV7-2 combines with J gene TRBJ2-7, with D possibly matching TRBD1 (5 bases). V shed 5 bases and J shed 1 base, with 12 bases lying between them. The CDR3 loop spans 14 amino acids. Germline lookup yields CDR1 SGHTA and CDR2 FQGNSA. CDR3 bases: TGTGCCAGCAGCCCGACAGCCAATTCCTACGAGCAGTACTTC. The encoded protein is CASSPTANSYEQYF.

The J gene is TRBJ2-5, the V gene TRBV2, with TRBD1 as a possible D gene (5 bases). Germline loops: CDR1 SNHLY, CDR2 FYNNEI. The CDR3 has 16 residues. Trimming pared 7 bases from V and 7 bases from J, leaving 25 bases between. The CDR3 region is CASTFRTLSFRGTQYF. DNA of the CDR3: TGTGCCAGCACCTTCCGGACACTAAGTTTCCGTGGGACCCAGTACTTC.

In its sample, this clone was seen a few times. The chain links TRBV9 to TRBJ2-1; 8 nucleotides align to TRBD2. This CDR3 region has 15 residues. Germline CDR1 is SGDLS and CDR2 is YYNGEE. Germline trimming cut 4 bases from V and 8 bases from J; bases unmatched to any gene: 11. The DNA of the CDR3 is TGTGCCAGCAGCACGCGGGGGGTTGGAGTTCATGAGCAGTTCTTC. Its protein is CASSTRGVGVHEQFF.

The chain joins TRBV19 to TRBJ2-7, with 8 bases lining up with TRBD1. CDR1 is LNHDA, CDR2 SQIVND, per germline (reference sequence). This CDR3 has 13 residues. Trimming removed 9 bases from V and 2 bases from J; junction bases left unmatched: 6. The CDR3 DNA reads TGTGCCAGCCGACAGGGGCCAACCTACGAGCAGTACTTC. Its translation is CASRQGPTYEQYF. Complete variable domain (other parts from reference TRBV19 and TRBJ2-7): DGGITQSPKYLFRKEGQNVTLSCEQNLNHDAMYWYRQDPGQGLRLIYYSQIVNDFQKGDIAEGYSVSREKKESFPLTVTSAQKNPTAFYLCASRQGPTYEQYFGPGTRLTVT.

The J gene is TRBJ2-3, the V gene TRBV5-1; 9 nucleotides match TRBD1. Germline assignment: CDR1 SGHRS and CDR2 YFSETQ. There are 16 residues in the CDR3. With 2 bases clipped from V and 3 bases from J, the junction kept 7 bases outside the gene matches. CDR3 amino acids: CASSFAGQGMTDTQYF. For the CDR3, the DNA is TGCGCCAGCAGCTTCGCGGGACAGGGCATGACAGATACGCAGTATTTT.

This clone was counted between two and nine times. The J gene is TRBJ2-7, the V gene TRBV5-1; D is undetermined. Germline lookup yields CDR1 SGHRS and CDR2 YFSETQ. The CDR3 extends over 13 amino acids. The V gene lost 2 bases and the J gene lost 5 bases, with 11 bases spanning the gap. The CDR3 is CASSLPVRDEQYF. The CDR3 DNA follows: TGCGCCAGCAGCTTACCGGTCCGGGACGAGCAGTACTTC. Using reference TRBV5-1 and TRBJ2-7 for the parts outside the CDR3, the full variable domain is KAGVTQTPRYLIKTRGQQVTLSCSPISGHRSVSWYQQTPGQGLQFLFEYFSETQRNKGNFPGRFSGRQFSNSRSEMNVSTLELGDSALYLCASSLPVRDEQYFGPGTRLTVT.

This chain links TRBV30 with TRBJ2-1; D is possibly TRBD2 (5 bases). The CDR3 length is 14 residues. Deletions cut 4 bases from V and 2 bases from J, with 12 bases between. Per the germline V gene, CDR1 is GTSNPN and CDR2 is SVGIG (reference sequence). DNA of the CDR3: TGTGCCTGGACCTCGGGATTTACCTACAATGAGCAGTTCTTC. It yields the protein CAWTSGFTYNEQFF.

The V gene is TRBV7-3, the J gene TRBJ2-3, with 7 bases aligning to TRBD1. V was pared by 5 bases and J by 0 bases, with 5 bases of the junction left unmatched. The V gene's germline CDR1 is SGHTA and CDR2 FQGTGA. The CDR3 length is 15 residues. The CDR3 region is CASSPMGQSTDTQYF. The CDR3 DNA sequence: TGTGCCAGCAGCCCGATGGGACAGAGCACAGATACGCAGTATTTT.

This rearrangement joins TRBV7-8 to TRBJ2-6; unclear D gene. Trimming took 6 bases from V and 0 from J, leaving 15 bases between them. The CDR3 totals 17 residues. The germline CDR1 and CDR2 sequences are SGHVS and FQNEAQ. The CDR3 loop reads CASSRARSSSGANVLTF. Written as DNA, the CDR3 is TGTGCCAGCAGTAGGGCTCGATCTAGCTCTGGGGCCAACGTCCTGACTTTC.

This clone was detected a few times. The chain is built from TRBV29-1 and TRBJ1-6; 7 bases are a match to TRBD1. V lost 4 bases and J lost 10; bases outside the gene matches: 7. Germline V lookup: CDR1 SQVTM, CDR2 ANQGSEA. The CDR3 is made up of 13 amino acids. The CDR3 protein is CSVGGTVGSPLHF. The CDR3 coding sequence is TGCAGCGTTGGTGGGACAGTCGGCTCACCCCTCCACTTT.

CDR3 sequence: CASSPSMGTDTQYF. CDR3 nucleotides: TGTGCCAGCTCACCCTCCATGGGCACAGATACGCAGTATTTT. This chain joins TRBV18 and TRBJ2-3, with no clear D. With 3 bases removed from V and 1 base from J, the gap between germline ends came to 8 bases. This CDR3 contains 14 residues. Germline-derived CDR1 and CDR2 are KGHSH and LQKENI.

In the case of this clone: In the same sample, other DNA sequences code for this CDR3. The DNA of the CDR3 is TGTGCCAGCAGCTTAGAGGGGGCTAACTATGGCTACACCTTC. It translates to CASSLEGANYGYTF. The chain employs TRBV7-2 and TRBJ1-2, with D possibly TRBD1 on 6 matching bases. This CDR3 has 14 residues. Trimming stripped 1 base from V and 0 bases from J, with 6 bases between. CDR1 SGHTA and CDR2 FQGNSA come from the germline V gene.

The genes are TRBV13 and TRBJ2-5; perhaps D is TRBD1 or TRBD2 (7 bases each). The CDR3 covers 15 residues. CDR1 is PRHDT, CDR2 FYEKMQ, per germline (reference sequence). Trimming took 5 bases from V and 7 from J, leaving 20 bases between them. The CDR3 DNA follows: TGTGCCAGCAGCAACAAGGGGGCACGCGGGGGGACCCAGTACTTC. Translation: CASSNKGARGGTQYF.

The chain carries TRBV11-2 and TRBJ2-3; D gene ambiguous. Trimming removed 4 bases from V and 0 bases from J, with 11 bases in between. Germline V gene lookup returns CDR1 SGHAT and CDR2 FQNNGV. The CDR3 totals 15 residues. CDR3 DNA: TGTGCCAGCAGCTCCTACGCCCCTAGCACAGATACGCAGTATTTT. This gives the protein CASSSYAPSTDTQYF.

This clone was detected only a few times. V gene TRBV7-9 combines with J gene TRBJ2-7, with 7 bases matching TRBD1. CDR1 is SEHNR, CDR2 FQNEAQ, per germline (reference sequence). The ends lost 2 bases at V and 3 bases at J; junction bases unmatched: 7. The CDR3 spans 15 residues. The CDR3 nucleotides are TGTGCCAGCAGCTTATCGGGGACAGTCAACTACGAGCAGTACTTC. Protein product: CASSLSGTVNYEQYF.

The chain combines TRBV19 with TRBJ2-7; 8 bases are a match to TRBD1. This CDR3 region has 15 residues. Germline V lookup: CDR1 LNHDA, CDR2 SQIVND (reference sequence). Trimming took 6 bases from V and 2 from J; bases not matched to a gene: 9. CDR3 sequence reads: CASSRDRRVTYEQYF. The CDR3 nucleotides read TGTGCCAGTAGCCGGGACAGGCGGGTCACCTACGAGCAGTACTTC.

This clone was recorded a few times. CDR3 nucleotide sequence: TGTGCCAGCAGTCCAGGGAGTCCTGGAAACACCATATATTTT. Amino acids: CASSPGSPGNTIYF. The chain recombines TRBV7-9 with TRBJ1-3; maybe TRBD1 (5 bases). The V gene's germline CDR1 is SEHNR and CDR2 FQNEAQ (reference sequence). V shed 6 bases and J shed 2 bases, with 11 bases lying between them. CDR3 size: 14 residues.

The chain links TRBV2 to TRBJ2-7; 7 positions match TRBD1. The germline V gene has CDR1 SNHLY and CDR2 FYNNEI. This CDR3 is built from 15 residues. V lost 6 bases to trimming and J lost 0 bases; unmatched junction nucleotides: 8. CDR3 bases: TGTGCCAGCAGCCGACAGGGAAGCTACTCCTACGAGCAGTACTTC. It translates to CASSRQGSYSYEQYF. The full variable domain, in which reference TRBV2 and TRBJ2-7 provide the parts outside the CDR3, is EPEVTQTPSHQVTQMGQEVILRCVPISNHLYFYWYRQILGQKVEFLVSFYNNEISEKSEIFDDQFSVERPDGSNFTLKIRSTKLEDSAMYFCASSRQGSYSYEQYFGPGTRLTVT.

This chain joins TRBV5-8 and TRBJ1-1; D gene unclear. Germline V lookup: CDR1 SGHTS, CDR2 YDEGEE. V was clipped by 5 bases and J by 6 bases, with 8 bases between them. The CDR3 consists of 11 residues. CDR3 loop: CASRSGPEAFF. In DNA form, the CDR3 reads TGTGCCAGCAGGTCCGGGCCTGAAGCTTTCTTT.

This clone was detected only a few times. Other DNA sequences in the same sample also yield this CDR3. CDR3 nucleotides: TGTGCCAGCTCACCCGCAGGGGCCAGCAATCAGCCCCAGCATTTT. It encodes CASSPAGASNQPQHF. The chain joins TRBV18 to TRBJ1-5, with D tentatively TRBD1 (6 bases). Germline loops: CDR1 KGHSH, CDR2 LQKENI. CDR3 size: 15 residues. Trimming took off 3 bases at V and 1 base at J, with 10 bases between the two ends. The whole variable domain, remainder taken from reference TRBV18 and TRBJ1-5, is NAGVMQNPRHLVRRRGQEARLRCSPMKGHSHVYWYRQLPEEGLKFMVYLQKENIIDESGMPKERFSAEFPKEGPSILRIQQVVRGDSAAYFCASSPAGASNQPQHFGDGTRLSIL.